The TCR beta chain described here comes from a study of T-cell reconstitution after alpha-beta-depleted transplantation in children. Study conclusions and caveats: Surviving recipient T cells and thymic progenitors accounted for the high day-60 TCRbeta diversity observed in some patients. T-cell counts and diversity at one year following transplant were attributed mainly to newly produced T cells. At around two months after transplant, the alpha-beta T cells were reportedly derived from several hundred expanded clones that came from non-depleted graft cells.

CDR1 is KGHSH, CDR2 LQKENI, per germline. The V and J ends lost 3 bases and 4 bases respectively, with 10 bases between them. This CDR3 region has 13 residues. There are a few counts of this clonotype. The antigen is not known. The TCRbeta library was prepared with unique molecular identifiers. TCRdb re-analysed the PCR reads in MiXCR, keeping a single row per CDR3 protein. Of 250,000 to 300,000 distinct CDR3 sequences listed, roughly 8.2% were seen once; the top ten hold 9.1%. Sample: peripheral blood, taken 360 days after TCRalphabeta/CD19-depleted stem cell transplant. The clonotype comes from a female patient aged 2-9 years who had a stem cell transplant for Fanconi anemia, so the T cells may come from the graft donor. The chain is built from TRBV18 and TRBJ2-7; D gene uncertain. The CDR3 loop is CASSPNYQYEQYV. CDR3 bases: TGTGCCAGCTCACCCAACTACCAATACGAGCAGTACGTC.